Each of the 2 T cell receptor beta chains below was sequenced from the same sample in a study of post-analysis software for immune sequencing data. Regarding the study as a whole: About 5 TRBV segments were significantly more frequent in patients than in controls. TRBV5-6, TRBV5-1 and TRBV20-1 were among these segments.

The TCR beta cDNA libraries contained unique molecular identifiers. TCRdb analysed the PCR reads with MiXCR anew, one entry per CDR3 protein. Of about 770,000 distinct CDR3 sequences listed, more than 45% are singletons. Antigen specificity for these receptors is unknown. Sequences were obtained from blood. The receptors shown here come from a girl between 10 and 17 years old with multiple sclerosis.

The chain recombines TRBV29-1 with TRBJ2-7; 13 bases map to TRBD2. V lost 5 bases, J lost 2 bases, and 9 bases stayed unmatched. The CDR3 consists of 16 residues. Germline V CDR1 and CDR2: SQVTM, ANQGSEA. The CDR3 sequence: CSVLGTSGMATYEQYF. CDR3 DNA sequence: TGCAGCGTTTTGGGGACTAGCGGGATGGCGACCTACGAGCAGTACTTC.

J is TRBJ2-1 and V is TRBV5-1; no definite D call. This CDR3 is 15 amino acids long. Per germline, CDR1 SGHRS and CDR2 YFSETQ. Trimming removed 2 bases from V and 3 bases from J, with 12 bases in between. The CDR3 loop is CASSLSLLVYNEQFF. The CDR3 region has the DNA TGCGCCAGCAGCTTAAGTCTGCTGGTCTACAATGAGCAGTTCTTC.